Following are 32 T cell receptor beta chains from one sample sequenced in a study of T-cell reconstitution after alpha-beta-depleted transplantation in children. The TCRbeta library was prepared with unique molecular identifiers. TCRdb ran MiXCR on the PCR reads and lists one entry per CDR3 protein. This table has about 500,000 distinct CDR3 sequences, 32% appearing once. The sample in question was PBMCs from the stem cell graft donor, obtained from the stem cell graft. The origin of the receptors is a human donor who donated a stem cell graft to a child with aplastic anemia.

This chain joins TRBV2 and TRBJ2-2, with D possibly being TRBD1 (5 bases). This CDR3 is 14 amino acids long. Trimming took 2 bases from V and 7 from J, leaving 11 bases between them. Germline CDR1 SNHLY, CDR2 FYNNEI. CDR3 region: CASSETGWGGELFF. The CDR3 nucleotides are TGTGCCAGCAGTGAAACAGGTTGGGGCGGGGAGCTGTTTTTT.

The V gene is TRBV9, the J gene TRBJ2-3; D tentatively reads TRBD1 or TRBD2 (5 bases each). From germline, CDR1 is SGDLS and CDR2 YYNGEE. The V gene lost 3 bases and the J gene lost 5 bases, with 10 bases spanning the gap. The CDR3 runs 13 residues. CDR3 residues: CASSAGTVDTQYF. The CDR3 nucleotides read TGTGCCAGCAGCGCCGGGACCGTAGATACGCAGTATTTT.

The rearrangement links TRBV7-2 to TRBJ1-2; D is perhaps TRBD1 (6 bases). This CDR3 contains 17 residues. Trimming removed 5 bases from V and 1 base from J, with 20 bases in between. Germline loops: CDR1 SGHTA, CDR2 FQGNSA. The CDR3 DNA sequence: TGTGCCAGCAGCGGTAGCATTACAGGGATCTTTAACTATGGCTACACCTTC. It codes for CASSGSITGIFNYGYTF.

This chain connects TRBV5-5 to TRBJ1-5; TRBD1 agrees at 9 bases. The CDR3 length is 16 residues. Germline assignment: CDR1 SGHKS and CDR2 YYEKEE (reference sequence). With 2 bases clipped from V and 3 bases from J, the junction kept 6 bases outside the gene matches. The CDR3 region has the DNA TGTGCCAGCAGCTTACCGGGACAGGGCATCAATCAGCCCCAGCATTTT. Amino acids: CASSLPGQGINQPQHF.

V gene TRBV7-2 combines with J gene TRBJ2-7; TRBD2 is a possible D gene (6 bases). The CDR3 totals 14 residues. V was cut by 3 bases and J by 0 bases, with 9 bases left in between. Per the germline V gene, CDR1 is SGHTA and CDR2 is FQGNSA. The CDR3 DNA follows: TGTGCCAGCAGCTTGGGGAGGTTCTCCTACGAGCAGTACTTC. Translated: CASSLGRFSYEQYF.

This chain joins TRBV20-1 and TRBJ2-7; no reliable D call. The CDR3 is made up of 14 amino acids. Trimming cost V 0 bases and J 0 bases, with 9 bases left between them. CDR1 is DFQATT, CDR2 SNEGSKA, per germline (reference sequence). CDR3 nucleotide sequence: TGCAGTGCTAGAGACCTTCGCTCCTCCTACGAGCAGTACGTC. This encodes CSARDLRSSYEQYV.

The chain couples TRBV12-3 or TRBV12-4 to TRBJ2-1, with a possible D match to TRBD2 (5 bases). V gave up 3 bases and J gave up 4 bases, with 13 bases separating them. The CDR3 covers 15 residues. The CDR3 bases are TGTGCCAGCAGTTTGGCCCTCCGGGGATACAATGAGCAGTTCTTC. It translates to CASSLALRGYNEQFF.

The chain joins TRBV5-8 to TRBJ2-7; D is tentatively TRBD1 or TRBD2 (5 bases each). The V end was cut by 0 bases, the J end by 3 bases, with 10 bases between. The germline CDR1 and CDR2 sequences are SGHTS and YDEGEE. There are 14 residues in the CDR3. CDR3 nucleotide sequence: TGTGCCAGCAGCTTGGGAGGGGCAAGCTACGAGCAGTACGTC. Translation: CASSLGGASYEQYV.

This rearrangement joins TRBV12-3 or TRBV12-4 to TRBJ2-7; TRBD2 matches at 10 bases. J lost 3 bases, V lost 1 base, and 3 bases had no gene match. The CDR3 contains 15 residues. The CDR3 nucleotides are TGTGCCAGCAGTTTAGGTTCTAGCGGGAGCTACGAGCAGTACGTC. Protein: CASSLGSSGSYEQYV.

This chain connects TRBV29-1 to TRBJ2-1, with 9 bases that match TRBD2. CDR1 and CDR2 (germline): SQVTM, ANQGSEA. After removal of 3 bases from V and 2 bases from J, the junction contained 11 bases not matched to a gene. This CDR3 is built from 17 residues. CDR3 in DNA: TGCAGCGTTGACCTCGGAGAGCGGGAGGAAACCTACAATGAGCAGTTCTTC. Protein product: CSVDLGEREETYNEQFF.

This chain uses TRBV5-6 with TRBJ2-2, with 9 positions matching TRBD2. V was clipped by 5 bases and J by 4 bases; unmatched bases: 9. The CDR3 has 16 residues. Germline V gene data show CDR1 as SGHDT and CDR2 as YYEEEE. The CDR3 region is CASRASGITATGELFF. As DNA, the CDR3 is TGTGCCAGCAGAGCTAGCGGGATAACCGCCACCGGGGAGCTGTTTTTT.

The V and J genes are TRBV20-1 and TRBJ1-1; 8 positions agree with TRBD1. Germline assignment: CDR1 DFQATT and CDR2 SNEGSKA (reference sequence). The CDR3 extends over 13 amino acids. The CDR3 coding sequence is TGCAGGGCATCGCAGGGGGCGCGGACTGAAGCTTTCTTT. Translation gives CRASQGARTEAFF.

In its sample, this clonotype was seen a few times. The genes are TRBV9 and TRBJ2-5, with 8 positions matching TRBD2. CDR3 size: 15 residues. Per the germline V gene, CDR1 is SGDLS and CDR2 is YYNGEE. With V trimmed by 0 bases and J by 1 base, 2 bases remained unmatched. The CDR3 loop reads CASSVAGGTQETQYF. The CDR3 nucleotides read TGTGCCAGCAGCGTAGCGGGAGGGACCCAAGAGACCCAGTACTTC.

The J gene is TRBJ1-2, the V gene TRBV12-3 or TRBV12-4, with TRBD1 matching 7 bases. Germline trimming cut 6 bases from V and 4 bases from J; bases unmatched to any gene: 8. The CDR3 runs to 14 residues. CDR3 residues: CASSGDRLFYGYTF. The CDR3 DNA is TGTGCCAGCAGCGGGGACAGACTTTTCTATGGCTACACCTTC.

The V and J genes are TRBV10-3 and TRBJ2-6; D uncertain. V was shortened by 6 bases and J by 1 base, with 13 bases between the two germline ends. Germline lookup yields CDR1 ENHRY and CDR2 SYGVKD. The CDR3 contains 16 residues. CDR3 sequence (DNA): TGTGCCATCAGCGCGCTCCCTTTTTCTGGGGCCAACGTCCTGACTTTC. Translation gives CAISALPFSGANVLTF.

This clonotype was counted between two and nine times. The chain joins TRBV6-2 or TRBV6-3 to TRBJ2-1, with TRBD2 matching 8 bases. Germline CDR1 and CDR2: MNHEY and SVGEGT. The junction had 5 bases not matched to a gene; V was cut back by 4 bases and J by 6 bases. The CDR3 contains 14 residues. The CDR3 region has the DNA TGTGCCAGCAGTTGGGCGGGAGGTGTCAATGAGCAGTTCTTC. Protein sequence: CASSWAGGVNEQFF.

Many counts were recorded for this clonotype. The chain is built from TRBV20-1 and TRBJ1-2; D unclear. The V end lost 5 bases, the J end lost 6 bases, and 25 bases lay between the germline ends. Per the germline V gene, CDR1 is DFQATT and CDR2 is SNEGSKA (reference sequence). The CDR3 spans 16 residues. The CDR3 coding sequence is TGCAGTGCTGCTGAGCCTTTCTTTACGGAAGGGCATGGCTACACCTTC. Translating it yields CSAAEPFFTEGHGYTF.

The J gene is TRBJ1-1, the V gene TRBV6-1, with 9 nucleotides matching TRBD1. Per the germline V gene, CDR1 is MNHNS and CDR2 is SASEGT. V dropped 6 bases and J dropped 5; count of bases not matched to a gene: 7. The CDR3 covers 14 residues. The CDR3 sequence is CASSNGQGRTEAFF. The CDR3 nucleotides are TGTGCCAGCAGCAACGGACAGGGGAGGACTGAAGCTTTCTTT.

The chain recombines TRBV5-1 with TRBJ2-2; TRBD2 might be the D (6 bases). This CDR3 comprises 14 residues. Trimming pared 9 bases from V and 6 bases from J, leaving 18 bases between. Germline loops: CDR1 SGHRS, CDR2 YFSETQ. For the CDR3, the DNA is TGCGCCACCCAGGGACTGCGAGACTCCGGGGAGCTGTTTTTT. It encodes CATQGLRDSGELFF.

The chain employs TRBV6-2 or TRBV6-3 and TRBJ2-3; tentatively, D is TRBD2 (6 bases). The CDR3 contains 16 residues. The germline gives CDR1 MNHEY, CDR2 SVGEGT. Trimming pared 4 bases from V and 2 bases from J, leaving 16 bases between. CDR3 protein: CASSLVGLAPTDTQYF. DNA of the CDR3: TGTGCCAGCAGTTTGGTGGGGCTAGCGCCCACAGATACGCAGTATTTT.

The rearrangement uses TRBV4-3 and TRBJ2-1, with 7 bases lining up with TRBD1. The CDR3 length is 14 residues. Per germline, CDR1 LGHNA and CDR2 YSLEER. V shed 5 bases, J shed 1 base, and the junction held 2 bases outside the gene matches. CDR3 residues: CASSNRGSYNEQFF. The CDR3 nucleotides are TGCGCCAGCAGCAACAGGGGATCCTACAATGAGCAGTTCTTC.

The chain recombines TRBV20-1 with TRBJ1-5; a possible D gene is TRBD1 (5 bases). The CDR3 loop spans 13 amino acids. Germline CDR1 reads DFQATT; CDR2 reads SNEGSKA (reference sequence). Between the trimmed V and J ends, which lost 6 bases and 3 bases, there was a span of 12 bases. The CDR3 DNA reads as TGCAGTGCGGGGCAGGGATACAATCAGCCCCAGCATTTT. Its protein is CSAGQGYNQPQHF.

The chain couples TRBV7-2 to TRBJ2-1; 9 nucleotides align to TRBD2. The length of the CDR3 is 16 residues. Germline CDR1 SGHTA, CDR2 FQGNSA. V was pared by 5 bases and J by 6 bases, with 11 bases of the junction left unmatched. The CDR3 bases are TGTGCCAGCAGCCTTACGGGTAGCGGGAGTTCCAATGAGCAGTTCTTC. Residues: CASSLTGSGSSNEQFF.

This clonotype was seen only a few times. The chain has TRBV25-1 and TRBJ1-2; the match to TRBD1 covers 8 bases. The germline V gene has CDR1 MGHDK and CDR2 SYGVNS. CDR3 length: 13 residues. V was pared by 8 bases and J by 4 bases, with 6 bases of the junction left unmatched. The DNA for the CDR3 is TGTGCCAGCGCCACAGGGGGGGCCTATGGCTACACCTTC. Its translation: CASATGGAYGYTF.

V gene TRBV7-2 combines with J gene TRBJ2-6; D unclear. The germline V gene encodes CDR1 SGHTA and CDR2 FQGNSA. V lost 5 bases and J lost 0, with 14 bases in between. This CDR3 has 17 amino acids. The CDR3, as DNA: TGTGCCAGCAGCGCTCAAGGACGGAGCTCTGGGGCCAACGTCCTGACTTTC. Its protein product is CASSAQGRSSGANVLTF.

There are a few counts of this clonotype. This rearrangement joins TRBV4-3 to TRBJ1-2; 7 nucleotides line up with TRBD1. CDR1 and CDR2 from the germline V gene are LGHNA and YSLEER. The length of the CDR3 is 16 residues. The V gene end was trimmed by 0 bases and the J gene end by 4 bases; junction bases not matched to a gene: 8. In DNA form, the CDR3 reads TGCGCCAGCAGCCAAGATAGCGCAGGGGGTACCTATGGCTACACCTTC. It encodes CASSQDSAGGTYGYTF.

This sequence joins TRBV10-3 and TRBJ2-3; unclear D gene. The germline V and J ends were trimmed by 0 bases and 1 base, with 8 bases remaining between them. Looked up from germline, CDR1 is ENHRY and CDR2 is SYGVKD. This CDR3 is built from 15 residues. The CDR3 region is CAISESAGRTDTQYF. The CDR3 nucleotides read TGTGCCATCAGTGAGTCGGCAGGCCGCACAGATACGCAGTATTTT.

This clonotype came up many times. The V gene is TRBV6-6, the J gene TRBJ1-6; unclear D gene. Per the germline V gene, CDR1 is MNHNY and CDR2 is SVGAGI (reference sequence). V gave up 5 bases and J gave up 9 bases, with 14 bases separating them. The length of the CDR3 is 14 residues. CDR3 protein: CASSHGSGGSPLHF. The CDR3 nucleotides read TGTGCCAGCAGTCACGGGTCCGGCGGTTCACCCCTCCACTTT.

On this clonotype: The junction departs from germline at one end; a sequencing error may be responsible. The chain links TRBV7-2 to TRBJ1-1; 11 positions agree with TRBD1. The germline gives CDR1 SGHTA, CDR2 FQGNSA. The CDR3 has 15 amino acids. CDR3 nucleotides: TGTGCCAGCACCTTAGTAGGACAGGGGGCCACTGAAGCTTTCTTT. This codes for CASTLVGQGATEAFF.

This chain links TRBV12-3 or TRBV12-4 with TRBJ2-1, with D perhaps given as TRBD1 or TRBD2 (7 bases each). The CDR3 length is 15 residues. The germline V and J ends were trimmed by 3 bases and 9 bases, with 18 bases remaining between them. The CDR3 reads CASSLQGGGQGEQFF. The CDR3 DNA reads TGTGCCAGCAGTTTGCAGGGGGGGGGTCAAGGTGAGCAGTTCTTC.

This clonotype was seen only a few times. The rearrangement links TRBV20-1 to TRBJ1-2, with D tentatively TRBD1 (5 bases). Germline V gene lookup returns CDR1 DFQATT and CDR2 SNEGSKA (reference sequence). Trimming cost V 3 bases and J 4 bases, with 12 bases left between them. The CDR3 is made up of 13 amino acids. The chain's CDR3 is CSASSGYGYGYTF. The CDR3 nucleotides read TGCAGTGCTAGTTCAGGGTACGGCTATGGCTACACCTTC.

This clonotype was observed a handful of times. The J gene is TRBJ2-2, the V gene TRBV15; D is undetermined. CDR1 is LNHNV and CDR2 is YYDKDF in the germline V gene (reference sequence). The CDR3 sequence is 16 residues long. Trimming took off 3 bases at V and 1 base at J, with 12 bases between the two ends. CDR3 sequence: CATSSAQRMNTGELFF. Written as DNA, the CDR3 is TGTGCCACCAGCAGTGCCCAGAGAATGAACACCGGGGAGCTGTTTTTT.